Shown below are 9 T cell receptor beta chains from a single sample sequenced in a study of blood T cell repertoires in COVID-19 (dated by TCRdb to about 2020). Libraries were built with the immunoSEQ multiplex PCR assay. TCRdb took over this immuneACCESS table, retaining in-frame rearrangements with V and J assigned. Such tables are incomplete; in checked studies, under half of the missing clones stem from an unresolved V gene, and the remainder is unexplained. The sample has around 60,000 clones on record, more than 75% of them singletons. The top ten constitute more than 14% of the sample. The material sequenced was peripheral blood. These receptors were taken from a human donor in a cohort sampled during active COVID-19.

The chain couples TRBV28 to TRBJ1-2; a possible D gene is TRBD1 (6 bases). The germline V gene has CDR1 MDHEN and CDR2 SYDVKM. The CDR3 covers 12 residues. Trimming pared 3 bases from V and 4 bases from J, leaving 6 bases between. This CDR3 is CASSLDSYGYTF. The CDR3 bases are TGTGCCAGCAGTTTGGACAGCTATGGCTACACCTTC.

The chain employs TRBV24-1 and TRBJ2-7; D may be TRBD1 (5 bases). The ends were cut back, 4 bases at V and 3 bases at J, with 9 bases in the middle. This CDR3 has 13 amino acids. Germline V gene sequence: CDR1 KGHDR, CDR2 SFDVKD. CDR3 sequence: CATSETTGYEQYF. The CDR3 region has the DNA TGTGCCACCAGTGAAACTACAGGCTACGAGCAGTACTTC.

V and J are TRBV2 and TRBJ2-1; D remains ambiguous. Germline CDR1 is SNHLY and CDR2 is FYNNEI. V was pared by 7 bases and J by 3 bases, with 10 bases between. This CDR3 spans 13 amino acids. The CDR3 is CASKARYYNEQFF. CDR3 DNA: TGTGCCAGCAAAGCTAGATACTACAATGAGCAGTTCTTC. The variable domain in full, with the rest retrieved from reference TRBV2 and TRBJ2-1, is EPEVTQTPSHQVTQMGQEVILRCVPISNHLYFYWYRQILGQKVEFLVSFYNNEISEKSEIFDDQFSVERPDGSNFTLKIRSTKLEDSAMYFCASKARYYNEQFFGPGTRLTVL.

This clone was seen only once. V usage is TRBV11-2 and J usage is TRBJ1-2, with TRBD1 identical over 7 bases. Germline trimming cut 5 bases from V and 3 bases from J; bases unmatched to any gene: 12. Germline values: CDR1 SGHAT, CDR2 FQNNGV. The CDR3 is made up of 16 amino acids. The DNA for the CDR3 is TGTGCCAGCAGCCGAACCGGGACAGTTGGTGACTATGGCTACACCTTC. Translating gives CASSRTGTVGDYGYTF.

The V and J genes are TRBV3-1 (or the pseudogene TRBV3-2) and TRBJ2-3, with a possible D match to TRBD1 (5 bases). The CDR3 has 14 residues. Deletions cut 4 bases from V and 1 base from J, with 9 bases between. The germline CDR1 and CDR2 sequences are LGHDT and YNNKEL (reference sequence). The CDR3, as DNA: TGTGCCAGCAGCCGCAAAGGGGGCACAGATACGCAGTATTTT. This translates into CASSRKGGTDTQYF.

This sequence joins TRBV19 and TRBJ1-4; no firm D call. This CDR3 is built from 14 residues. V lost 3 bases to trimming and J lost 8 bases, with 13 bases between them. Germline CDR1 reads LNHDA; CDR2 reads SQIVND (reference sequence). Here the CDR3 DNA reads TGTGCCAGTAGTATCCGGGAACCTGAGGAAAAACTGTTTTTT. Translating gives CASSIREPEEKLFF.

V usage is TRBV20-1 and J usage is TRBJ2-5; unclear D gene. In germline, CDR1 is DFQATT, CDR2 SNEGSKA (reference sequence). The CDR3 spans 11 residues. V was shortened by 1 base and J by 5 bases, with 5 bases between the two germline ends. DNA of the CDR3: TGCAGTGCTAGAGTCGAGGAGACCCAGTACTTC. Protein sequence: CSARVEETQYF.

This clone appeared a single time. The chain has TRBV7-9 and TRBJ2-2; no firm D call. V was trimmed by 0 bases and J by 0 bases, leaving 5 bases between them. The CDR3 loop spans 15 amino acids. The germline V gene has CDR1 SEHNR and CDR2 FQNEAQ (reference sequence). The CDR3 protein is CASSLALANTGELFF. CDR3 DNA: TGTGCCAGCAGCTTAGCGCTAGCGAACACCGGGGAGCTGTTTTTT.

This chain links TRBV11-3 with TRBJ2-5; 8 bases are shared with TRBD1. J lost 11 bases, V lost 5 bases, and 13 bases had no gene match. From germline, CDR1 is SGHNT and CDR2 YENEEA. The CDR3 is 14 amino acids. CDR3 sequence: CASSTGQGPRFQYF. In DNA, the CDR3 is TGTGCCAGCAGCACCGGACAGGGTCCCAGATTTCAGTACTTC. Looking up the rest from reference TRBV11-3 and TRBJ2-5 gives the full variable domain: EAGVVQSPRYKIIEKKQPVAFWCNPISGHNTLYWYLQNLGQGPELLIRYENEEAVDDSQLPKDRFSAERLKGVDSTLKIQPAELGDSAVYLCASSTGQGPRFQYFGPGTRLLVL.